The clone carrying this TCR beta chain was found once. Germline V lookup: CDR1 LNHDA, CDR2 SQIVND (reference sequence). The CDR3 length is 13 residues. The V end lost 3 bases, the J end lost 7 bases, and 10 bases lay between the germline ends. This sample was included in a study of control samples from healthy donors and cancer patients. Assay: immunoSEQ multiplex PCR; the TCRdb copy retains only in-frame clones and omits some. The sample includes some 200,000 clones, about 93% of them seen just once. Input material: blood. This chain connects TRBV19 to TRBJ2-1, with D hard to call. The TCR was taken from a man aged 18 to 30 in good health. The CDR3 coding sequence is TGTGCCAGTAGTATTCGCACCGGGAATGAGCAGTTCTTC. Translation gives CASSIRTGNEQFF. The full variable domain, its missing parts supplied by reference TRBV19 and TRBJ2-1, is DGGITQSPKYLFRKEGQNVTLSCEQNLNHDAMYWYRQDPGQGLRLIYYSQIVNDFQKGDIAEGYSVSREKKESFPLTVTSAQKNPTAFYLCASSIRTGNEQFFGPGTRLTVL.